A single sample gave rise to the 4 T cell receptor beta chains below, sequenced in a study of Graves' ophthalmopathy and Graves' hyperthyroidism. CDR3 regions of TCR beta were amplified from RNA transcripts. Second-round multiplex PCR followed a first-round RT-PCR using HTBI primers. TCRdb processed the multiplex PCR reads anew with MiXCR; each CDR3 protein has one entry. The repertoire has about 1.2 million distinct CDR3 sequences, roughly two fifths of them found once; the top ten carry roughly 11%. Input material: peripheral blood or thyroid tissue (not recorded which). Source of these receptors: an adult man with Graves' hyperthyroidism.

The rearrangement uses TRBV4-2 and TRBJ1-1; D might be TRBD1 (5 bases). V lost 0 bases, J lost 5 bases, and 10 bases lay in between. The V gene's germline CDR1 is LGHNA and CDR2 YNFKEQ. CDR3 length: 14 residues. The CDR3 DNA is TGTGCCAGCAGCCAAGAGAGCTGGGGGACTGAAGCTTTCTTT. It specifies CASSQESWGTEAFF.

This clonotype was seen at least ten times. V usage is TRBV29-1 and J usage is TRBJ1-4, with D unresolved. V was pared by 6 bases and J by 7 bases, with 15 bases between. Germline values: CDR1 SQVTM, CDR2 ANQGSEA. The CDR3 runs 13 residues. The CDR3 DNA is TGCAGCGTCGTGACCCCAGGAGGTGAAAAACTGTTTTTT. Amino acids: CSVVTPGGEKLFF.

In DNA form, the CDR3 reads TGTGCCAGCAAGAGACCGGGGGCCCAAGAGACCCAGTACTTC. Its translation is CASKRPGAQETQYF. This chain joins TRBV7-2 and TRBJ2-5; either TRBD1 or TRBD2 may supply D (6 bases each). Per germline, CDR1 SGHTA and CDR2 FQGNSA. The CDR3 runs to 14 residues. Between the trimmed V and J ends, which lost 7 bases and 1 base, there was a span of 13 bases.

The chain has TRBV7-9 and TRBJ1-5, with D tentatively TRBD1 (5 bases). V was cut by 5 bases and J by 4 bases, with 30 bases left in between. The CDR3 runs to 20 residues. The germline gives CDR1 SEHNR, CDR2 FQNEAQ (reference sequence). The CDR3 here is CASSQDLPGETGALNQPQHF. The CDR3 DNA follows: TGTGCCAGCAGCCAAGATTTGCCCGGAGAAACAGGAGCTTTAAATCAGCCCCAGCATTTT.